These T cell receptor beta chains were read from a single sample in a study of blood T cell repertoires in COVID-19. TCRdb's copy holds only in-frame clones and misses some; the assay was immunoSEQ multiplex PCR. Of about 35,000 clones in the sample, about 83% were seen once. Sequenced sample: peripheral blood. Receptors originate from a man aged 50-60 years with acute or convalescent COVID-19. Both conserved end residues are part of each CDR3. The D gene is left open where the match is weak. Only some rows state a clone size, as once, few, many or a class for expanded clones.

CDR3 protein: CASSLAGTDNNQPQHF
CDR3 DNA: TGTGCCAGCAGCTTAGCCGGGACAGACAACAATCAGCCCCAGCATTTT
V gene: TRBV7-8
J gene: TRBJ1-5
D gene: TRBD1
clone size: few

CDR3 protein: CASSLIEYNEQFF
CDR3 DNA: TGTGCCAGCAGCTTAATCGAGTACAATGAGCAGTTCTTC
V gene: TRBV7-3
J gene: TRBJ2-1
D gene: -
clone size: -

CDR3 protein: CASSQYRPLSYEQYF
CDR3 DNA: TGCGCCAGCAGCCAGTACAGGCCGTTGTCCTACGAGCAGTACTTC
V gene: TRBV5-1
J gene: TRBJ2-7
D gene: -
clone size: -

CDR3 protein: CASSQVPGVGDEQFF
CDR3 DNA: TGTGCCAGCAGCCAAGTGCCGGGAGTGGGTGATGAGCAGTTCTTC
V gene: TRBV3-1/TRBV3-2
J gene: TRBJ2-1
D gene: -
clone size: -

CDR3 protein: CASSVRSGFAAHEQYF
CDR3 DNA: TGTGCCAGCAGCGTCAGAAGCGGATTTGCTGCCCACGAGCAGTACTTC
V gene: TRBV9
J gene: TRBJ2-7
D gene: -
clone size: -

CDR3 protein: CAWSFFPYRTGNTEAFF
CDR3 DNA: TGTGCCTGGAGTTTTTTTCCATATAGGACAGGGAACACTGAAGCTTTCTTT
V gene: TRBV30
J gene: TRBJ1-1
D gene: TRBD1
clone size: once

CDR3 protein: CASSQDSGGAEETQYF
CDR3 DNA: TGCGCCAGCAGCCAAGATAGCGGGGGGGCGGAAGAGACCCAGTACTTC
V gene: TRBV5-1
J gene: TRBJ2-5
D gene: TRBD2
clone size: -

CDR3 protein: CASTERGAYEQYF
CDR3 DNA: TGCGCCAGCACTGAACGGGGGGCCTACGAGCAGTACTTC
V gene: TRBV10-2
J gene: TRBJ2-7
D gene: TRBD2
clone size: -

CDR3 protein: CATRRDMAYEQYF
CDR3 DNA: TGTGCCACCCGACGGGACATGGCCTACGAGCAGTACTTC
V gene: TRBV18
J gene: TRBJ2-7
D gene: -
clone size: -

CDR3 protein: CASSLGQAAYNEQFF
CDR3 DNA: TGTGCCAGCAGCTTAGGACAGGCGGCTTACAATGAGCAGTTCTTC
V gene: TRBV11-2
J gene: TRBJ2-1
D gene: -
clone size: -

CDR3 protein: CASSLRGQGAYEQYF
CDR3 DNA: TGTGCCAGCAGTCTAAGGGGACAGGGGGCTTACGAGCAGTACTTC
V gene: TRBV27
J gene: TRBJ2-7
D gene: TRBD1
clone size: -

CDR3 protein: CASEASQETQYF
CDR3 DNA: TGTGCCAGCGAAGCTAGCCAAGAGACCCAGTACTTC
V gene: TRBV7-6
J gene: TRBJ2-5
D gene: -
clone size: -

CDR3 protein: CASSVTSIPLSGYGYTF
CDR3 DNA: TGTGCCAGCAGCGTAACTTCTATACCCCTAAGCGGCTATGGCTACACCTTC
V gene: TRBV9
J gene: TRBJ1-2
D gene: -
clone size: few

CDR3 protein: CASSVAREGSYEQYF
CDR3 DNA: TGTGCCAGCAGCGTAGCGAGGGAAGGGTCCTACGAGCAGTACTTC
V gene: TRBV9
J gene: TRBJ2-7
D gene: -
clone size: -

CDR3 protein: CASLGGGSSYNEQFF
CDR3 DNA: TGCGCCAGCCTGGGGGGAGGGAGCTCCTACAATGAGCAGTTCTTC
V gene: TRBV5-1
J gene: TRBJ2-1
D gene: TRBD2
clone size: once

CDR3 protein: CASSLVPGNKPQHF
CDR3 DNA: TGTGCCAGCAGCTTGGTGCCAGGGAATAAGCCCCAGCATTTT
V gene: TRBV5-5
J gene: TRBJ1-5
D gene: -
clone size: -

CDR3 protein: CASSQDSEEGFYEQYF
CDR3 DNA: TGCGCCAGCAGCCAAGATTCGGAGGAGGGTTTCTACGAGCAGTACTTC
V gene: TRBV4-1
J gene: TRBJ2-7
D gene: -
clone size: -

CDR3 protein: CASSYYRAGERAPGNEKLFF
CDR3 DNA: TGTGCCAGCAGCTACTACAGAGCCGGGGAGCGCGCCCCAGGTAATGAAAAACTGTTTTTT
V gene: TRBV3-1/TRBV3-2
J gene: TRBJ1-4
D gene: -
clone size: -

CDR3 protein: CASSRQGPNTEAFF
CDR3 DNA: TGTGCCAGCAGTAGACAGGGACCTAACACTGAAGCTTTCTTT
V gene: TRBV6-5
J gene: TRBJ1-1
D gene: TRBD1
clone size: -

CDR3 protein: CASSTGQNNEQFF
CDR3 DNA: TGTGCCAGCAGTACAGGACAGAACAATGAGCAGTTCTTC
V gene: TRBV12-3/TRBV12-4
J gene: TRBJ2-1
D gene: -
clone size: -

CDR3 protein: CASSPPAGGFNTGELFF
CDR3 DNA: TGTGCCAGCAGTCCCCCGGCAGGGGGCTTTAACACCGGGGAGCTGTTTTTT
V gene: TRBV27
J gene: TRBJ2-2
D gene: TRBD1
clone size: -

CDR3 protein: CASSEPRAGGYTF
CDR3 DNA: TGTGCCAGCAGTGAGCCGAGGGCAGGAGGCTACACCTTC
V gene: TRBV25-1
J gene: TRBJ1-2
D gene: -
clone size: -

CDR3 protein: CASSQEPAGNTDTQYF
CDR3 DNA: TGCGCCAGCAGCCAAGAGCCAGCGGGGAACACAGATACGCAGTATTTT
V gene: TRBV4-1
J gene: TRBJ2-3
D gene: TRBD2
clone size: -

CDR3 protein: CASNLAAGFNSPLHF
CDR3 DNA: TGCGCCAGCAACCTTGCGGCAGGGTTTAATTCACCCCTCCACTTT
V gene: TRBV4-1
J gene: TRBJ1-6
D gene: -
clone size: -

CDR3 protein: CASSPDTTNEKLFF
CDR3 DNA: TGTGCCAGCTCACCGGACACAACTAATGAAAAACTGTTTTTT
V gene: TRBV18
J gene: TRBJ1-4
D gene: -
clone size: few

CDR3 protein: CASLAGGPESEQFF
CDR3 DNA: TGTGCCAGTTTAGCGGGAGGGCCGGAAAGTGAGCAGTTCTTC
V gene: TRBV28
J gene: TRBJ2-1
D gene: TRBD2
clone size: -

CDR3 protein: CASSAPGVGGGSETQYF
CDR3 DNA: TGTGCCAGCAGTGCACCCGGGGTCGGCGGGGGTTCTGAGACCCAGTACTTC
V gene: TRBV11-2
J gene: TRBJ2-5
D gene: TRBD2
clone size: -

CDR3 protein: CASSPLNNEQFF
CDR3 DNA: TGTGCCAGCTCACCGTTAAACAATGAGCAGTTCTTC
V gene: TRBV18
J gene: TRBJ2-1
D gene: -
clone size: -

CDR3 protein: CASSLAAGELSKKIF
CDR3 DNA: TGTGCCAGCAGCTTAGCAGCGGGAGAACTCTCAAAAAAGATCTTC
V gene: TRBV11-2
J gene: TRBJ2-1
D gene: TRBD2
clone size: -

CDR3 protein: CASSSTSGGNSNTGELFF
CDR3 DNA: TGTGCCAGCAGCTCGACTAGCGGGGGGAACTCGAACACCGGGGAGCTGTTTTTT
V gene: TRBV11-3
J gene: TRBJ2-2
D gene: TRBD2
clone size: -

CDR3 protein: CARDRGFSYEQYF
CDR3 DNA: TGTGCCAGGGACAGGGGGTTTAGTTACGAGCAGTACTTC
V gene: TRBV21-1
J gene: TRBJ2-7
D gene: -
clone size: -

CDR3 protein: CASNRGDSGTQYF
CDR3 DNA: TGTGCCAGCAACCGAGGGGACAGCGGGACCCAGTACTTC
V gene: TRBV7-9
J gene: TRBJ2-5
D gene: TRBD1
clone size: once

CDR3 protein: CASSLDSGGNQPQHF
CDR3 DNA: TGTGCCAGCAGCTTAGATTCAGGGGGCAATCAGCCCCAGCATTTT
V gene: TRBV7-8
J gene: TRBJ1-5
D gene: -
clone size: -

CDR3 protein: CASSQGMGQGNYGYTF
CDR3 DNA: TGCGCCAGCAGCCAAGGAATGGGACAGGGAAACTATGGCTACACCTTC
V gene: TRBV5-1
J gene: TRBJ1-2
D gene: TRBD1
clone size: -

CDR3 protein: CASAGTVEETQYF
CDR3 DNA: TGCGCCAGTGCGGGGACAGTTGAAGAGACCCAGTACTTC
V gene: TRBV5-1
J gene: TRBJ2-5
D gene: -
clone size: -

CDR3 protein: CASSQRGQSAYEQYF
CDR3 DNA: TGCGCCAGCAGCCAACGGGGACAGAGCGCCTACGAGCAGTACTTC
V gene: TRBV4-1
J gene: TRBJ2-7
D gene: TRBD1
clone size: -

CDR3 protein: CASIFPTENYGYTF
CDR3 DNA: TGCGCCAGCATATTTCCGACAGAGAACTATGGCTACACCTTC
V gene: TRBV10-1
J gene: TRBJ1-2
D gene: -
clone size: -